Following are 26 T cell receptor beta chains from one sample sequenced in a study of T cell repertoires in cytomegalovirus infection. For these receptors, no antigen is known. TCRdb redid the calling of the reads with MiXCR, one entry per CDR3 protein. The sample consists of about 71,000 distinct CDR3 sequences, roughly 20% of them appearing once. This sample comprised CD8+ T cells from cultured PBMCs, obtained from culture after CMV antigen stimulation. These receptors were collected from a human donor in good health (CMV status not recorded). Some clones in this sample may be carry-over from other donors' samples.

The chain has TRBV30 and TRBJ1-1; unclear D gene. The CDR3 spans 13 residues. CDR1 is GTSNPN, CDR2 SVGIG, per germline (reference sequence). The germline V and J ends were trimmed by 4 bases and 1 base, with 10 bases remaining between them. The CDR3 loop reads CAWTARENTEAFF. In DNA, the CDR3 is TGTGCCTGGACAGCCAGAGAGAACACTGAAGCTTTCTTT.

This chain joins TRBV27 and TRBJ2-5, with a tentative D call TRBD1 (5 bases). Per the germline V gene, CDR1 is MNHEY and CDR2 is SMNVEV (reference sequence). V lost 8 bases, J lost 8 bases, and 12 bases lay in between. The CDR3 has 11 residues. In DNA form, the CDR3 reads TGTGCCAGCTTTCAGGGAACCACCCAGTACTTC. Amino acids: CASFQGTTQYF.

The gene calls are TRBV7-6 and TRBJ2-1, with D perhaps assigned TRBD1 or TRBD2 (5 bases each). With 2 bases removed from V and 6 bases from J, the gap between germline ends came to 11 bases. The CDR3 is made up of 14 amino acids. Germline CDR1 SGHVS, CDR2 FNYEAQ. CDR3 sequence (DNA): TGTGCCAGCAGCTTAAGGGGTAGCGTCAATGAGCAGTTCTTC. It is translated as CASSLRGSVNEQFF.

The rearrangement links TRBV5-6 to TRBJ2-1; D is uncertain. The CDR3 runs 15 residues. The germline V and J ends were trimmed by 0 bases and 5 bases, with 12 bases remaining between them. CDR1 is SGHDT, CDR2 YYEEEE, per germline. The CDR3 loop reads CASSLAWLGNNEQFF. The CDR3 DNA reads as TGTGCCAGCAGCTTGGCCTGGTTGGGAAACAATGAGCAGTTCTTC.

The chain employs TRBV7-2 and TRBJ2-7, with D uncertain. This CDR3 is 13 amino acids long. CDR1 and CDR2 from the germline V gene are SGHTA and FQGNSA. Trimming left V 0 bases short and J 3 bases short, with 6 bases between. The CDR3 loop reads CASSLALSYEQYF. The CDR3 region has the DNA TGTGCCAGCAGCTTAGCCCTGAGCTACGAGCAGTACTTC.

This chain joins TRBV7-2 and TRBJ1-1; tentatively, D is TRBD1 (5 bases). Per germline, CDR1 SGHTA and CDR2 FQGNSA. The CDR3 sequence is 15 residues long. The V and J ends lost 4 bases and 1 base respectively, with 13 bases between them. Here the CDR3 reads CASSWLEGKNTEAFF. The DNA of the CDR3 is TGTGCCAGCAGCTGGCTTGAGGGGAAGAACACTGAAGCTTTCTTT.

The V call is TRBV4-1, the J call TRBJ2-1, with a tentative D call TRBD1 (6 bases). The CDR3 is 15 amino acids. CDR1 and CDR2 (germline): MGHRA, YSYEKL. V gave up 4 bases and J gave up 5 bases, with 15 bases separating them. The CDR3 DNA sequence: TGCGCCAGCAGCCCCGAGGGGCAGGGGAACAATGAGCAGTTCTTC. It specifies CASSPEGQGNNEQFF.

In DNA form, the CDR3 reads TGTGCCAGCAGGGGGACAGGGGAGAGGAACACTGAAGCTTTCTTT. Its translation is CASRGTGERNTEAFF. The chain employs TRBV6-2 or TRBV6-3 and TRBJ1-1; TRBD1 aligns across 10 bases. J gave up 1 base and V 6 bases, and 5 bases lay outside the gene matches. CDR3 length: 15 amino acids. Germline V lookup: CDR1 MNHEY, CDR2 SVGEGT.

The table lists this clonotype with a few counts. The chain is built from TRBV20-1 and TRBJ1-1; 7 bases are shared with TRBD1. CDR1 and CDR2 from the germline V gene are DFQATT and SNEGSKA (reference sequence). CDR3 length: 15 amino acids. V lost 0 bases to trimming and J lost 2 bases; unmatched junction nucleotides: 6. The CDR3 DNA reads TGCAGTGCTAGAGATCGGGACAGTCCCAACACTGAAGCTTTCTTT. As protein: CSARDRDSPNTEAFF.

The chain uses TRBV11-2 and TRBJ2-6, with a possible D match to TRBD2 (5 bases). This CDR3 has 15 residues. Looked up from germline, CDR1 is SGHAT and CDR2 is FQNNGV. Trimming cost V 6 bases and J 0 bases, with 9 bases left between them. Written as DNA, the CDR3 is TGTGCCAGCAGTGGAGGTAGCTCTGGGGCCAACGTCCTGACTTTC. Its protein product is CASSGGSSGANVLTF.

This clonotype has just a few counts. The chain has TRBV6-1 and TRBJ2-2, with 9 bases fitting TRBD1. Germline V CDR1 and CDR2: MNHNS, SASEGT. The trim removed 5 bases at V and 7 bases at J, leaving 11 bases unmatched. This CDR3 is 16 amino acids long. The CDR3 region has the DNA TGTGCCAGCAGTCCTTATCGGGACAGGGTAGACGGGGAGCTGTTTTTT. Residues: CASSPYRDRVDGELFF.

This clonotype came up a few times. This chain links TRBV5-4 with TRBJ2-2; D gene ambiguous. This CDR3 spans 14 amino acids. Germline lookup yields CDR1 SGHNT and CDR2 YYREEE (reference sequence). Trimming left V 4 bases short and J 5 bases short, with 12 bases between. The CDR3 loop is CASSLVLGTGELFF. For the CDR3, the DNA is TGTGCCAGCAGCCTTGTCTTAGGGACCGGGGAGCTGTTTTTT.

The CDR3 here is CASSGSLAGGRETQYF. The CDR3 bases are TGTGCCAGCAGCGGCAGTCTAGCGGGGGGTAGGGAGACCCAGTACTTC. The chain employs TRBV7-9 and TRBJ2-5, with 11 bases identical to TRBD2. CDR1 is SEHNR and CDR2 is FQNEAQ in the germline V gene (reference sequence). V lost 5 bases to trimming and J lost 5 bases; unmatched junction nucleotides: 10. This CDR3 has 16 residues. The entire variable domain, with the rest obtained from reference TRBV7-9 and TRBJ2-5, is as follows: DTGVSQNPRHKITKRGQNVTFRCDPISEHNRLYWYRQTLGQGPEFLTYFQNEAQLEKSRLLSDRFSAERPKGSFSTLEIQRTEQGDSAMYLCASSGSLAGGRETQYFGPGTRLLVL.

This CDR3 reads CASSPPNTEAFF. The CDR3 DNA reads TGTGCCAGCAGCCCGCCGAACACTGAAGCTTTCTTT. The rearrangement joins TRBV6-5 to TRBJ1-1; D uncertain. The V and J ends lost 6 bases and 1 base respectively, with 6 bases between them. CDR3 length: 12 residues. Per germline, CDR1 MNHEY and CDR2 SVGAGI.

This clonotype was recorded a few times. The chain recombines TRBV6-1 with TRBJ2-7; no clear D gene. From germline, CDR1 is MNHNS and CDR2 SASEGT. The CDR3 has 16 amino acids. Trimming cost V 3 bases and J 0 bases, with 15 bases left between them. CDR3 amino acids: CASSESLWTGSYEQYF. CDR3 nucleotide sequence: TGTGCCAGCAGTGAGTCGCTTTGGACGGGCTCCTACGAGCAGTACTTC.

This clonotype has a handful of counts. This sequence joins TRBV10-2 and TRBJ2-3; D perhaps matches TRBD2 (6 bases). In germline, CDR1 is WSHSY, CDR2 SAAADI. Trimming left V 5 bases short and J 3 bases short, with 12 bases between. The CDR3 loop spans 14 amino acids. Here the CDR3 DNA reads TGCGCCAGCAGTCGGGCTAGCGAAACAGATACGCAGTATTTT. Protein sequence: CASSRASETDTQYF.

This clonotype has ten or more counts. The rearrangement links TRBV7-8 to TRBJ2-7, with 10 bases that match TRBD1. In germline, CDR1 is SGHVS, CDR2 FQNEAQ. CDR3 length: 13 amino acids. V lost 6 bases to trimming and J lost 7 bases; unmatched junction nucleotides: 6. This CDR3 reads CASRGDRGWEQYF. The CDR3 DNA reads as TGTGCCAGCAGGGGGGACAGGGGCTGGGAGCAGTACTTC.

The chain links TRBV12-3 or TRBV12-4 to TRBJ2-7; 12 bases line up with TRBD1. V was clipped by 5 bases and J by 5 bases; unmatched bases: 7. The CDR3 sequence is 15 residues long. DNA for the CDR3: TGTGCCAGCAGTCAATCCGGGACAGGGGGCGACGAGCAGTACTTC. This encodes CASSQSGTGGDEQYF.

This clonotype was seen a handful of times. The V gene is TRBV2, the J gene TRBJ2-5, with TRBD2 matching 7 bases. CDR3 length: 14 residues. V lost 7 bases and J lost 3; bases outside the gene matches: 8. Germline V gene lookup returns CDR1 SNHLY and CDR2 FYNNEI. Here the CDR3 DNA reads TGTGCCAGCAAGCGGGACTCAGTGGAAGAGACCCAGTACTTC. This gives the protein CASKRDSVEETQYF.

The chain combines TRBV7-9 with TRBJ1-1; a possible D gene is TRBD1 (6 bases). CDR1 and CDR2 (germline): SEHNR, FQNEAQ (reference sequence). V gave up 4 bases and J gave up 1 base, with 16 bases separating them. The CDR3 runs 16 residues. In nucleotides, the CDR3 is TGTGCCAGCAGCTCTCCTCGGACAGAGGGGAACACTGAAGCTTTCTTT. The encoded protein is CASSSPRTEGNTEAFF.

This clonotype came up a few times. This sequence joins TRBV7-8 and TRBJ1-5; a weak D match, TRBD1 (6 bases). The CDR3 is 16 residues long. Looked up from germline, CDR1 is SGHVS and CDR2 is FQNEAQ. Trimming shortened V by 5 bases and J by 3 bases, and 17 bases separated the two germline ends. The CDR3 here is CASSTLQGFDNQPQHF. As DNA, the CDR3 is TGTGCCAGCAGCACACTACAGGGTTTCGACAATCAGCCCCAGCATTTT. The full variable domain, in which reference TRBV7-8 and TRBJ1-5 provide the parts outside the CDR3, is GAGVSQSPRYKVAKRGQDVALRCDPISGHVSLFWYQQALGQGPEFLTYFQNEAQLDKSGLPSDRFFAERPEGSVSTLKIQRTQQEDSAVYLCASSTLQGFDNQPQHFGDGTRLSIL.

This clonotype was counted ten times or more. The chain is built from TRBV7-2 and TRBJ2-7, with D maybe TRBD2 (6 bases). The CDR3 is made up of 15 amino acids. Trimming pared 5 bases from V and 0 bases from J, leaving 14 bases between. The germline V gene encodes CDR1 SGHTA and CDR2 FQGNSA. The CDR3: CASSIRDGSSYEQYF. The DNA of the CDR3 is TGTGCCAGCAGCATCCGGGACGGGAGCTCCTACGAGCAGTACTTC.

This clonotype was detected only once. The CDR3 sequence: CASSIVPLTVNQETQYF. Written as DNA, the CDR3 is TGTGCCAGTAGTATAGTTCCCCTGACAGTGAACCAAGAGACCCAGTACTTC. V is TRBV19 and J is TRBJ2-5; tentatively, D is TRBD1 (5 bases). The CDR3 totals 17 residues. Looked up from germline, CDR1 is LNHDA and CDR2 is SQIVND (reference sequence). Trimming stripped 1 base from V and 0 bases from J, with 15 bases between.

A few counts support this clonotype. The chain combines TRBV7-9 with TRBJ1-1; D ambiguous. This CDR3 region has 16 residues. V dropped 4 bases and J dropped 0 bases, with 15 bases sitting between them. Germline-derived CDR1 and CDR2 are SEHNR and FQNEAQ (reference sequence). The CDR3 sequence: CASSSDGGAMNTEAFF. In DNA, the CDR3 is TGTGCCAGCAGCTCGGACGGTGGCGCGATGAACACTGAAGCTTTCTTT.

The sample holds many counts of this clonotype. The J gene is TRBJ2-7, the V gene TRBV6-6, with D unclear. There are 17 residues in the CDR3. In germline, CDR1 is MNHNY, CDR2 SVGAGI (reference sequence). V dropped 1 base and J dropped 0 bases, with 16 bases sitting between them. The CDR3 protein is CASSYWMTGTSSYEQYF. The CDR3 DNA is TGTGCCAGCAGTTACTGGATGACGGGCACGAGCTCCTACGAGCAGTACTTC.

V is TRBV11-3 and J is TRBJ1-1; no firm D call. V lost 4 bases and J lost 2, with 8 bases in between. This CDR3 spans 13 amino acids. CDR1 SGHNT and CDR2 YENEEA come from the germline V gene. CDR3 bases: TGTGCCAGCAGCTCCCGACGAAACACTGAAGCTTTCTTT. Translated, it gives CASSSRRNTEAFF.